These T cell receptor beta chains were read from a single sample in a study of T cell responses to AZD1222 COVID-19 vaccine. Measured with immunoSEQ multiplex PCR; TCRdb has only the in-frame clones, and not every one. The table has 85,000 to 90,000 clones, roughly 90% seen once. The sequencing used peripheral blood, collected on day 0 of AZD1222 vaccination. These receptors were taken from an adult in good health. The CDR3 runs from the conserved cysteine through the conserved F or W. Each record gives: clone size, J gene, CDR3 length, D gene, V gene, CDR3 DNA, CDR3 protein. D genes are given only for firm matches. Only some rows state a clone size, as once, few, many or a class for expanded clones.

clone_size: -; j_call: TRBJ2-5; cdr3_length: 15; d_call: TRBD1; v_call: TRBV27; cdr3_nt: TGTGCCAGCAGTCTTCGACAGGGGGTAAAAGAGACCCAGTACTTC; cdr3_aa: CASSLRQGVKETQYF
clone_size: few; j_call: TRBJ2-1; cdr3_length: 14; d_call: -; v_call: TRBV27; cdr3_nt: TGTGCCAGCAGCGACTCGAGCTCCTACAATGAGCAGTTCTTC; cdr3_aa: CASSDSSSYNEQFF
clone_size: -; j_call: TRBJ2-2; cdr3_length: 15; d_call: -; v_call: TRBV19; cdr3_nt: TGTGCCAGTACAATTTTGGGGCGAGGCACCGGGGAGCTGTTTTTT; cdr3_aa: CASTILGRGTGELFF
clone_size: -; j_call: TRBJ2-5; cdr3_length: 15; d_call: TRBD1; v_call: TRBV27; cdr3_nt: TGTGCCAGCAGTTTACAGTTTTTTGACAGGGGGACCCAGTACTTC; cdr3_aa: CASSLQFFDRGTQYF
clone_size: once; j_call: TRBJ2-7; cdr3_length: 15; d_call: -; v_call: TRBV15; cdr3_nt: TGTGCCACCAGCAGAGATTTAGGGACGGCCTACGAGCAGTACTTC; cdr3_aa: CATSRDLGTAYEQYF
clone_size: -; j_call: TRBJ1-2; cdr3_length: 15; d_call: -; v_call: TRBV28; cdr3_nt: TGTGCCAGCAGTTCCGCCACCCCGAACCTCTATGGCTACACCTTC; cdr3_aa: CASSSATPNLYGYTF
clone_size: -; j_call: TRBJ2-4; cdr3_length: 16; d_call: -; v_call: TRBV5-1; cdr3_nt: TGCGCCAGCAGCCCCAGGACGGAACTAGCCAAAAACATTCAGTACTTC; cdr3_aa: CASSPRTELAKNIQYF
clone_size: -; j_call: TRBJ1-6; cdr3_length: 14; d_call: -; v_call: TRBV9; cdr3_nt: TGTGCCAGCAGCGTAGCACAGGGTGATTCACCCCTCCACTTT; cdr3_aa: CASSVAQGDSPLHF
clone_size: once; j_call: TRBJ1-2; cdr3_length: 15; d_call: -; v_call: TRBV27; cdr3_nt: TGTGCCAGCAGTTCGGCCGGGACTGATAACTATGGCTACACCTTC; cdr3_aa: CASSSAGTDNYGYTF
clone_size: once; j_call: TRBJ1-6; cdr3_length: 14; d_call: -; v_call: TRBV7-9; cdr3_nt: TGTGCCAGCAGCTATACCGGGCTCAATTCACCCCTCCACTTT; cdr3_aa: CASSYTGLNSPLHF
clone_size: -; j_call: TRBJ1-5; cdr3_length: 13; d_call: -; v_call: TRBV30; cdr3_nt: TGTGCCTGGAGTGTAGGAGATAATCAGCCCCAGCATTTT; cdr3_aa: CAWSVGDNQPQHF
clone_size: -; j_call: TRBJ1-1; cdr3_length: 13; d_call: -; v_call: TRBV28; cdr3_nt: TGTGCCAGCAGTTTAAATCGTGGGGCCCCAGCTTTCTTT; cdr3_aa: CASSLNRGAPAFF
clone_size: -; j_call: TRBJ2-1; cdr3_length: 15; d_call: TRBD2; v_call: TRBV7-3; cdr3_nt: TGTGCCAGCAGCTTATCGGGGACTAGCGGTAATGAGCAGTTCTTC; cdr3_aa: CASSLSGTSGNEQFF
clone_size: medium-sized; j_call: TRBJ2-7; cdr3_length: 16; d_call: TRBD2; v_call: TRBV11-2; cdr3_nt: TGTGCCAGCAGTAGTAATAGCGGGGCCTTCTCCTACGAGCAGTACTTC; cdr3_aa: CASSSNSGAFSYEQYF
clone_size: -; j_call: TRBJ1-4; cdr3_length: 15; d_call: -; v_call: TRBV9; cdr3_nt: TGTGCCAGCAGCGTAGAAACAGGTTCTAATGAAAAACTGTTTTTT; cdr3_aa: CASSVETGSNEKLFF
clone_size: -; j_call: TRBJ1-3; cdr3_length: 18; d_call: -; v_call: TRBV25-1; cdr3_nt: TGTGCCAGCAGTGATTCGAGGGGCTCTTTTATCTCTGGAAACACCATATATTTT; cdr3_aa: CASSDSRGSFISGNTIYF
clone_size: -; j_call: TRBJ2-3; cdr3_length: 12; d_call: -; v_call: TRBV13; cdr3_nt: TGTGCCAGCAGCCCATCAGGGAATACGCAGTATTTT; cdr3_aa: CASSPSGNTQYF
clone_size: -; j_call: TRBJ2-7; cdr3_length: 13; d_call: -; v_call: TRBV5-8; cdr3_nt: TGTGCCAGCAGCTTCCACGGACAAGGCGAGCAGTACTTC; cdr3_aa: CASSFHGQGEQYF
clone_size: -; j_call: TRBJ1-2; cdr3_length: 11; d_call: -; v_call: TRBV3-1/TRBV3-2; cdr3_nt: TGTGCCAGCAGCCATGCGTGGGGCTACACCTTC; cdr3_aa: CASSHAWGYTF
clone_size: -; j_call: TRBJ1-6; cdr3_length: 14; d_call: -; v_call: TRBV9; cdr3_nt: TGTGCCAGCAGCGCCAGGGGAGACTACTCACCCCTCCACTTT; cdr3_aa: CASSARGDYSPLHF
clone_size: -; j_call: TRBJ1-1; cdr3_length: 14; d_call: -; v_call: TRBV3-1/TRBV3-2; cdr3_nt: TGTGCCAGCAGCCCTCTCCACGGGAACACTGAAGCTTTCTTT; cdr3_aa: CASSPLHGNTEAFF
clone_size: -; j_call: TRBJ1-5; cdr3_length: 13; d_call: -; v_call: TRBV5-1; cdr3_nt: TGCGCCAGCAGCCGGGACACCAATCAGCCCCAGCATTTT; cdr3_aa: CASSRDTNQPQHF